The TCR beta chain described here comes from a study of control samples from healthy donors and cancer patients. The CDR3 spans 14 residues. This table comes from immunoSEQ multiplex PCR, and its TCRdb copy is limited to in-frame clones, with some not included. The sample yields 85,000 to 95,000 clones, roughly 82% seen once. The chain has TRBV21-1 and TRBJ2-1; the D call in the table, TRBD2, was not verified against the DNA. TRBV21-1 is deemed a pseudogene. This TCR was sampled from a woman aged 55-69 years in good health. Material: blood. In nucleotides, the CDR3 is TGTGCCAGCAGTGCGGGGGCGATGTGGAATGAGCAGTTCTTC. This codes for CASSAGAMWNEQFF.